This TCR beta chain was observed in a study of T cell clones after liver transplantation. Study context: Samples came pre-transplant, pre-randomization before withdrawal, and post-randomization after withdrawal ended.

Measured with immunoSEQ multiplex PCR; TCRdb has only the in-frame clones, and not every one. The table shows about 76,000 clones, with roughly 85% occurring only once. About this clone: Its antigen is as yet unknown.

Study findings and constraints: Low donor cell numbers restricted donor-reactive repertoire measurement in two subjects.

In germline, CDR1 is SGDLS, CDR2 YYNGEE. This CDR3 is 14 amino acids long. V shed 3 bases, J shed 8 bases, and the junction held 5 bases outside the gene matches. The rearrangement uses TRBV9 and TRBJ1-4; 9 bases are a match to TRBD1. The TCR was taken from a human patient who received a liver transplant. Some T cells here may be from the graft donor. Material: CD4+ T cells from blood, obtained at the 22-month timepoint. The CDR3 DNA follows: TGTGCCAGCAGCGAGACAGGGGGAGAAGAAAAACTGTTTTTT. Amino acid sequence: CASSETGGEEKLFF.